The T cell receptor (beta chain) under discussion was sequenced for a study of radiation and T cells in renal cell carcinoma. Study results and limitations: No pretreatment tumor biopsies were available for baseline clonotypes.

The time point was: blood 2 weeks post-SBRT. Documented treatment: 15 Gy SBRT to primary tumor, nephrectomy 4 weeks later. The patient's renal cell carcinoma had clear cell pathology. The CDR3 sequence is 14 residues long. J was trimmed by 6 bases and V by 6 bases; bases with no gene match: 9. Germline CDR1 MNHEY, CDR2 SVGAGI. Concerning this clone: Its matching antigen is unknown.

The data were produced by immunoSEQ multiplex PCR, yet TCRdb's version contains in-frame clones alone and is incomplete. The sample lists roughly 140,000 clones, around 90% occurring once. This sample comprised blood, obtained from a patient whose treatment included radiotherapy and nephrectomy. The rearrangement links TRBV6-5 to TRBJ1-2; 8 bases are a match to TRBD1. This TCR derives from a woman aged 50 to 60 with renal cell carcinoma. As DNA, the CDR3 is TGTGCCAGCAGAGACAGGGGCAGTGTCCATGGCTACACCTTC. Protein product: CASRDRGSVHGYTF.